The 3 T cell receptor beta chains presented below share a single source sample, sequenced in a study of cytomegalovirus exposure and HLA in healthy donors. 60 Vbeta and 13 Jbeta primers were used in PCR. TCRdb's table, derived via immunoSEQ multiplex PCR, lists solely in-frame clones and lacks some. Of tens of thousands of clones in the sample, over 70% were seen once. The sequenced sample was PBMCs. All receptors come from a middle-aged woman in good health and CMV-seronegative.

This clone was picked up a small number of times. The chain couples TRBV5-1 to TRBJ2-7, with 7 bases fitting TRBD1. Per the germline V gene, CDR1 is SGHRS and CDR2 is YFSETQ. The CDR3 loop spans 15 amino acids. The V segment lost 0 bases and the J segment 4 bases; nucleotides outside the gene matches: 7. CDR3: CASSLGGTDIYEQYF. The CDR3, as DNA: TGCGCCAGCAGCTTGGGTGGGACAGACATTTACGAGCAGTACTTC.

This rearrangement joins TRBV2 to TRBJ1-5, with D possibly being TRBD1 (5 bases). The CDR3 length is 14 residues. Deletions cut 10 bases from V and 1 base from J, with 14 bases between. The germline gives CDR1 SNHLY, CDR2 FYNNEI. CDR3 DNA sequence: TGTGCCACCCGGGAGGGGCTAAGCAATCAGCCCCAGCATTTT. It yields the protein CATREGLSNQPQHF.

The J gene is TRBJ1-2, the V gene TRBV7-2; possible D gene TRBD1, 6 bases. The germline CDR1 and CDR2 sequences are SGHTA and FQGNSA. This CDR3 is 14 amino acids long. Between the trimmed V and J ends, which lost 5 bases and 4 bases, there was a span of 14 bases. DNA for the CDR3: TGTGCCAGCAGCACCGACAGGACGGTCTATGGCTACACCTTC. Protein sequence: CASSTDRTVYGYTF.